The present T cell receptor (beta chain) was sequenced within a study of blood T cells in healthy people across ages (dated by TCRdb to 2013 to 2016). Regarding the complete study: In model experiments, roughly one uniquely barcoded TCR beta cDNA molecule per two T cells was captured by template switching. The donors were split into four age groups: young (average 16 years), middle-aged (39), aged (around 67) and long-lived (roughly 86). The study analyzed two additional independent replicas of 1 million unique cDNA reads from the same blood draw for two donors, one aged 18 to 30 and one aged 80 or older. Donors of different ages were randomly distributed across sequencing lanes to avoid experimental bias. The study measured age-related changes in TCR beta repertoire diversity using deep sequencing normalized with unique cDNA molecular identifiers.

Libraries were constructed by 5' RACE. The sample was run on an Illumina HiSeq 2500. A second roughly 6 to 12 cycle PCR used a sample-barcoded 5' primer and a J-beta primer mix. A template-switch 5' adaptor carrying 12 random nucleotides introduced a unique molecular identifier onto each TCR beta cDNA molecule. Each sample yielded at least 2.5 million CDR3-containing paired-end reads. All of the RNA was converted into first-strand cDNA using the Mint cDNA synthesis kit, with a TRBC-specific oligonucleotide serving as the primer. Following uracil-DNA glycosylase treatment, all cDNA underwent a first 18-cycle PCR with the universal primers M1SS and BC2_uni_R. The authors' pipeline ran thus. For normalization, 1 million high-quality reads were randomly selected from each sample, with every read carrying a distinct molecular identifier. Reads with shared molecular identifiers were discarded instead of being binned into consensus sequences. MiTCR, set to a Q25 quality threshold and the strictest error-elimination algorithm, was used for CDR3 identification, clonotype clustering and error correction. A nonparametric unseen species model with Euler transformation was used to estimate lower-bound total TCR beta diversity. TCRdb applied fastp at Q25 and MiXCR to the public reads, then kept only in-frame beta chains. Rows are combined by CDR3 protein, so each entry shows the most common genes and DNA. For this entry, the V and J calls and clone size follow TCRdb and not the study's own pipeline. In all, the sample holds 650,000 to 950,000 distinct CDR3 sequences, and around two fifths of those were seen once. Together, the top ten hold under 20% of the sample.

Paper-wide results and their limitations: Total diversity estimates from one million sequenced T cells were considered lower bounds and underestimates. Because profiling used bulk unsorted PBMCs, naive and antigen-experienced compartments could not be compared conclusively. As age increased, observed TCR beta diversity per million T cells dropped in a roughly linear way, and a significant reduction was already evident by age about 36. Observed TCR beta diversity correlated strongly with the percentage of naive T cells measured by flow cytometry. Compared with the aged group, the long-lived group had more naive CD4+ T cells, fewer expanded clones and increased TCR diversity, a pattern suggesting age selection. The CMV infection status of donors was not known, potentially confounding age-related changes in expanded clonotypes.

A note on this clonotype: Its antigen has not been determined. No base quality values were provided; no much bigger clone lies one nucleotide off.

Counted from cysteine to phenylalanine, this CDR3 has 13 amino acids. The kept DNA is CDR3 alone, 39 bases in frame from the first base. Between the V and J ends, shortened by 4 bases and 8 bases respectively, the junction contains 14 bases. The CDR1 and CDR2 encoded by the germline V gene are LGHNA and YSLEER. The donors were about 40 Caucasian individuals from Russia, aged roughly 6 to 95 years, who were systemically healthy. Each donor gave ten milliliters of peripheral blood, drawn into EDTA-treated Vacutainer tubes. Ficoll-Paque density-gradient centrifugation was used to isolate PBMCs, with at least 6 million per sample. Total RNA, at least 5.5 micrograms per sample, was extracted from PBMCs with Trizol reagent. For every donor, an aliquot of PBMCs went through flow cytometry to measure the percentages of naive CD45RAhigh/CD27high T cells.

Sequenced: blood. In this chain, TRBV4-3 is recombined with TRBJ1-2; the best D guess is TRBD1, with 5 bases matching. The origin of this receptor is a man aged 60 to 69 in good health. The bases read TGCGCCAGCAGCCTCAATCAGGGATTCGGCTACACCTTC. It translates to CASSLNQGFGYTF.